Listed below are T cell receptor beta chains from one sample, sequenced in a study of CXCR3-negative and CXCR3-positive naive CD8 T cells. TCRdb re-called the 5' RACE reads; one entry per CDR3 protein, DNA not given. The sample has 100,000 to 150,000 distinct CDR3 sequences. Sequenced input: naive CXCR3- CD8+ T cells from blood. These receptor sequences come from a human donor in good health. Some clones in this sample may be carry-over from other donors' samples. CDR3s include the opening cysteine and the closing phenylalanine or tryptophan.

j_gene	v_gene	CDR3aa
TRBJ2-7	TRBV5-1	CASSSGSGGYEQYF
TRBJ2-7	TRBV5-1	CASRQGGHEQYF
TRBJ1-2	TRBV6-5	CASSYSKDSPYGYTF
TRBJ2-1	TRBV10-3	CAISEFRVGMDNEQFF
TRBJ2-1	TRBV11-2	CASSLVRWTSGRRAMNEQFF
TRBJ1-5	TRBV7-2	CASSYGPDYQPQHF
TRBJ2-5	TRBV7-9	CASSLGLAGGSPKETQYF
TRBJ1-2	TRBV29-1	CSVELTATGLGYTF
TRBJ2-7	TRBV7-9	CASSLGLAGVREQYF
TRBJ2-1	TRBV29-1	CSARLVSYNEQFF
TRBJ2-7	TRBV20-1	CSANGGLAYEQYF
TRBJ2-7	TRBV13	CASSKSGTLVYEQYF
TRBJ2-7	TRBV5-1	CASSLARGTSYEQYF
TRBJ2-2	TRBV27	CASSDAGGSTGELFF
TRBJ2-7	TRBV12-3/TRBV12-4	CASSLAAATYEQYF
TRBJ2-1	TRBV12-5	CASGLVAGYNEQFF
TRBJ2-5	TRBV7-2	CASSPRARVHGLGETQYF
TRBJ1-5	TRBV27	CASSLGDGFNQPQHF
TRBJ2-5	TRBV6-5	CASNPGQGPGQYF
TRBJ2-7	TRBV14	CASSQDSVGTEDEQYF
TRBJ2-7	TRBV29-1	CSVSDNYEQYF
TRBJ2-7	TRBV12-3/TRBV12-4	CASSLSRDRDSYEQYF
TRBJ1-1	TRBV12-3/TRBV12-4	CASSFFLTFTGAENFAEAFF
TRBJ2-6	TRBV7-9	CAGLAPSGANVLTF
TRBJ2-5	TRBV25-1	CASSESPGGVVETQYF
TRBJ1-5	TRBV15	CATSRYRGNQPQHF
TRBJ2-1	TRBV5-1	CASSLEGLGTGWHEQFF
TRBJ2-7	TRBV9	CASSGSGISYEQYF
TRBJ2-7	TRBV29-1	CSVADRVLSYEQYF
TRBJ2-5	TRBV28	CASSFISGDRETQYF
TRBJ2-1	TRBV6-2/TRBV6-3	CASSYYLRSSYNEQFF
TRBJ1-6	TRBV28	CAGATGTPSSPLHF
TRBJ2-4	TRBV20-1	CSAEDRDEAKNIQYF
TRBJ2-5	TRBV28	CASSRFRTQETQYF
TRBJ1-1	TRBV6-4	CASSDSTGTEAFF
TRBJ1-2	TRBV12-2	CASRLKLDNYGYTF
TRBJ1-2	TRBV29-1	CSVRSSDGYTF
TRBJ2-2	TRBV5-5	CASSLQGVFAELFF
TRBJ1-5	TRBV12-3/TRBV12-4	CASSLGQGGQPQHF
TRBJ2-1	TRBV5-1	CASSLAALAGPGEQFF
TRBJ2-5	TRBV5-1	CASSLAETGGWDQETQYF
TRBJ2-2	TRBV11-2	CASSPGGASGNTGELFF
TRBJ2-7	TRBV9	CASSAGAGAPYEQYF
TRBJ2-5	TRBV29-1	CSVEGTSGAIHPETQYF
TRBJ2-1	TRBV29-1	CSVEDEPAPYNEQFF
TRBJ2-7	TRBV5-1	CASSLLGFPSDEQYF
TRBJ2-1	TRBV15	CAASRGYNEQFF
TRBJ2-1	TRBV28	CASSSDTKLEMRSNEQFF
TRBJ2-2	TRBV28	CASSWNTANTGELFF
TRBJ1-2	TRBV7-6	CASRKDRGDYGYTF
TRBJ2-7	TRBV20-1	CSARDREGYEQYF